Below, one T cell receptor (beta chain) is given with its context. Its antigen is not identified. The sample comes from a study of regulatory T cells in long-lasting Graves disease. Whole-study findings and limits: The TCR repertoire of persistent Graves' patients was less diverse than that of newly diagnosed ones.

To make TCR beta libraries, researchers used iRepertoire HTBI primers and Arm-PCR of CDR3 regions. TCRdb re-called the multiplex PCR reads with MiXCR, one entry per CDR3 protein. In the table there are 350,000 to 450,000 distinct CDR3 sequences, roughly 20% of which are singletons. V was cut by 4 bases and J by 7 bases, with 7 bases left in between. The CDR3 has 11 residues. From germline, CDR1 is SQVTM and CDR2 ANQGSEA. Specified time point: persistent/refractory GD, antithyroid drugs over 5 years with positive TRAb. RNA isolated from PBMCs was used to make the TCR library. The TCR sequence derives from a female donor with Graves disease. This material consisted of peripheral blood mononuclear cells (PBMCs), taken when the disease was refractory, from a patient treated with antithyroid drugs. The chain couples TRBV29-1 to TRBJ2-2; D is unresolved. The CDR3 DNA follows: TGCAGCGTTGGCGTGGTCGGGGAGCTGTTTTTT. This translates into CSVGVVGELFF.